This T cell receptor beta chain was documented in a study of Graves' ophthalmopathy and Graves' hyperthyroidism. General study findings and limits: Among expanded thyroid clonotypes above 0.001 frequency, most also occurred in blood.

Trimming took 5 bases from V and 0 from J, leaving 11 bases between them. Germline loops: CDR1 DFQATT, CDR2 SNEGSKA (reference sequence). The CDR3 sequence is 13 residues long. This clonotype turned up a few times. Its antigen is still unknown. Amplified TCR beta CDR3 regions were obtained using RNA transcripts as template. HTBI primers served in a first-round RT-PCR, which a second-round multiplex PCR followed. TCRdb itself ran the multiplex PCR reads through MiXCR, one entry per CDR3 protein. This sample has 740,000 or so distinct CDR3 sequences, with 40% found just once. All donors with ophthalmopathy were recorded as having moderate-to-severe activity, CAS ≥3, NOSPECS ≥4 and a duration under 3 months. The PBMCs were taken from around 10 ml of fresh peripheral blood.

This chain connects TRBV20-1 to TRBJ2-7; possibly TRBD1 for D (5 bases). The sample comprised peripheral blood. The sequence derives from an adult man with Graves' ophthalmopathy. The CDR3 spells CSAAKDNSYEQYF. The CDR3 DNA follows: TGCAGTGCTGCAAAGGACAACTCCTACGAGCAGTACTTC.